This T cell receptor beta chain was profiled in a study of shared clonotypes between healthy human individuals. Worth noting for this clone: Given a much more abundant clone one base away, this may be a read error. Other DNA sequences in the same sample also yield this CDR3.

Sequencing was performed with immunoSEQ multiplex PCR; in TCRdb, only in-frame clones are kept and a portion is missing. The sample has some 630,000 clones; about 78% are singletons. The CDR3 runs to 13 residues. CDR1 is SGHTA, CDR2 FQGTGA, per germline. V was pared by 4 bases and J by 3 bases, with 9 bases between. Specimen: memory CD4+ T cells sorted from blood. Specified subset: CD45RA-negative fraction. This chain links TRBV7-3 with TRBJ1-1; D gene uncertain. This TCR derives from a woman aged 25 to 45 in good health. The CDR3 region is CASSSQRDTEAFF. CDR3 coding DNA: TGTGCCAGCAGCTCGCAAAGGGACACTGAAGCTTTCTTT. Full variable domain (rest looked up from reference TRBV7-3 and TRBJ1-1): GAGVSQTPSNKVTEKGKYVELRCDPISGHTALYWYRQSLGQGPEFLIYFQGTGAADDSGLPNDRFFAVRPEGSVSTLKIQRTERGDSAVYLCASSSQRDTEAFFGQGTRLTVV.